The clone carrying this T cell receptor beta chain was counted many times. The antigen is undetermined. TCR beta CDR3 amplification used RNA transcripts. The library came from an HTBI-primed first-round RT-PCR and a second-round multiplex PCR. TCRdb reanalysed the multiplex PCR reads using MiXCR and keeps one entry per CDR3 protein. The profile shows 150,000 to 200,000 distinct CDR3 sequences, 30% to 45% of them singletons. This CDR3 has 14 residues. V was trimmed by 1 base and J by 8 bases, leaving 14 bases between them. CDR1 is MDHEN and CDR2 is SYDVKM in the germline V gene. Under 3 months in duration, the ophthalmopathy in affected donors had moderate-to-severe activity, CAS ≥3 and NOSPECS ≥4. Ineligible for inclusion were patients with other autoimmune diseases, uncontrolled infections, pregnancy or lactation. This record belongs to a study of Graves' ophthalmopathy and Graves' hyperthyroidism.

General study findings and limits: Blood contained most expanded thyroid clonotypes exceeding 0.001 frequency. The 13-signature model separated ophthalmopathy from stable hyperthyroidism at just under 90% sensitivity and about 81% specificity.

This TCR derives from a woman in her thirties or forties with Graves' ophthalmopathy. The rearrangement links TRBV28 to TRBJ1-2; TRBD1 is a possible D gene (6 bases). Input material: peripheral blood. CDR3 coding DNA: TGTGCCAGCAGTTTATTAGGGGGAAGCGGAGGCTACACCTTC. Its translation is CASSLLGGSGGYTF.